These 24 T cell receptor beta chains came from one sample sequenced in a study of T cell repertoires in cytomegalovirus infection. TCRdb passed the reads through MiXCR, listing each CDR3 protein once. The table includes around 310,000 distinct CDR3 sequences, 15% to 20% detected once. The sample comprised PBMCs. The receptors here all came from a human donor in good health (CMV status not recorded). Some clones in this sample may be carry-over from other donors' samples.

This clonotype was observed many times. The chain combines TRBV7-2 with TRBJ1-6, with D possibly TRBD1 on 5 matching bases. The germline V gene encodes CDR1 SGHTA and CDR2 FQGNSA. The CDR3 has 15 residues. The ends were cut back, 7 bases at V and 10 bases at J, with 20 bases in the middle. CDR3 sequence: CASNTGTWSGSPLHF. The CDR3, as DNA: TGTGCCAGCAACACCGGGACCTGGAGTGGCTCACCCCTCCACTTT.

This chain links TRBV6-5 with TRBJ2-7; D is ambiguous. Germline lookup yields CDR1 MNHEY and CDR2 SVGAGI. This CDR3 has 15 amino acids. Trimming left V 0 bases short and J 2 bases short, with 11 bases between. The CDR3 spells CASSYSKASPYEQYF. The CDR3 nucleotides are TGTGCCAGCAGTTACTCGAAGGCTTCACCCTACGAGCAGTACTTC.

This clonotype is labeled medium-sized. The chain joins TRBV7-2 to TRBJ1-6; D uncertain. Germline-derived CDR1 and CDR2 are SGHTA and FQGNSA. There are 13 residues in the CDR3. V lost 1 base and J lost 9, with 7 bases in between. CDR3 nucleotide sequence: TGTGCCAGCAGCTTAGGGTGGAGTTCACCCCTCCACTTT. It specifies CASSLGWSSPLHF.

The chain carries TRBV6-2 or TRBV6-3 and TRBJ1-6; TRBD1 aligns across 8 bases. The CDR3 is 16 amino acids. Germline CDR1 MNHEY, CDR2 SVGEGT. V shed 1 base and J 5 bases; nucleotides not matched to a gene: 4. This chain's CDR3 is CASSYFRGQDNSPLHF. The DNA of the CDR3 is TGTGCCAGCAGTTACTTCCGGGGACAGGATAATTCACCCCTCCACTTT.

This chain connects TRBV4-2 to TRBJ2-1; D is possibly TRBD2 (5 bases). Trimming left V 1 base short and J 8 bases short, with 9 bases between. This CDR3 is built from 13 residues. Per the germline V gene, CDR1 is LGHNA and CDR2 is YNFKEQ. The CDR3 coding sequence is TGTGCCAGCAGCCAAGTCGCGGGCCATGAGCAGTTCTTC. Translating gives CASSQVAGHEQFF.

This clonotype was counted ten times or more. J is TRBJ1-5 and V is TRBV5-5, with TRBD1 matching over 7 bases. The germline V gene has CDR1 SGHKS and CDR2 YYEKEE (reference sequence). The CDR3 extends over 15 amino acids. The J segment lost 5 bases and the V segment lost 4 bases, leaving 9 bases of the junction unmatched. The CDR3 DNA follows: TGTGCCAGCAGCGGGGGGACAGCCCCATATCAGCCCCAGCATTTT. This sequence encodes CASSGGTAPYQPQHF.

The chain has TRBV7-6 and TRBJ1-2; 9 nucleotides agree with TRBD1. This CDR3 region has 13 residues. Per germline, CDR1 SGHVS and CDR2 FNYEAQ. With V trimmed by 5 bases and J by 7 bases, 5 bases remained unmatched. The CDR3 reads CASSRQGESGYTF. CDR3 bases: TGTGCCAGCAGCAGACAGGGGGAGAGTGGCTACACCTTC.

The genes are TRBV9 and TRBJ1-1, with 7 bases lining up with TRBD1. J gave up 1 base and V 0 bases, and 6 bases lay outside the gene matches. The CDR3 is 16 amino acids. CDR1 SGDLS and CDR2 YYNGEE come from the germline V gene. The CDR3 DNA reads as TGTGCCAGCAGCGTAGTGGTAACAGGGGCGAACACTGAAGCTTTCTTT. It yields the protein CASSVVVTGANTEAFF. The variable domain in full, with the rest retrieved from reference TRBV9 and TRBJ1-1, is DSGVTQTPKHLITATGQRVTLRCSPRSGDLSVYWYQQSLDQGLQFLIQYYNGEERAKGNILERFSAQQFPDLHSELNLSSLELGDSALYFCASSVVVTGANTEAFFGQGTRLTVV.

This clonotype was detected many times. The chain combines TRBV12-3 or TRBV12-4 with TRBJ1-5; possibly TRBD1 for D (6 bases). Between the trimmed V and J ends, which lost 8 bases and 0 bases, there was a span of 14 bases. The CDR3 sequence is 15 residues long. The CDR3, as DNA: TGTGCCAGCTCTTGGACAGACGATAGCAATCAGCCCCAGCATTTT. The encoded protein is CASSWTDDSNQPQHF.

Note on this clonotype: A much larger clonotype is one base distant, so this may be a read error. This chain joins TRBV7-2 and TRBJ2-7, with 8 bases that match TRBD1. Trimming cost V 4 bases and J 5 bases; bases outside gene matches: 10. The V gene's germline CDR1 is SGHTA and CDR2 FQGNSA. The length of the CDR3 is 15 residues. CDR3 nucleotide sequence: TGTGCCAGCAGCTCCCGGACAGGGAGGTCCAACGAGCAGTACTTC. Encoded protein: CASSSRTGRSNEQYF. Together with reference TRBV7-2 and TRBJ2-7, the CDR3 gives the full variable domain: GAGVSQSPSNKVTEKGKDVELRCDPISGHTALYWYRQSLGQGLEFLIYFQGNSAPDKSGLPSDRFSAERTGGSVSTLTIQRTQQEDSAVYLCASSSRTGRSNEQYFGPGTRLTVT.

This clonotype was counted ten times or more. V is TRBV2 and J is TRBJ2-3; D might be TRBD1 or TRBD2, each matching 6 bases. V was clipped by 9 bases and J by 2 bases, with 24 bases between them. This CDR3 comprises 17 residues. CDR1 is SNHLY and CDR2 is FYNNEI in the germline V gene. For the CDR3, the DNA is TGTGCCAGGACTACAGGGAAAACGGGGGTCAACACAGATACGCAGTATTTT. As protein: CARTTGKTGVNTDTQYF.

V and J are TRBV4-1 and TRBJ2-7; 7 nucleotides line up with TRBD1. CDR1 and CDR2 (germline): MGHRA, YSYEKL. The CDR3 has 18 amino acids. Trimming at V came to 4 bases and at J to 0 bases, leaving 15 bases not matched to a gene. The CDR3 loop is CASSRSTPETGTSYEQYF. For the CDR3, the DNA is TGCGCCAGCAGCCGATCAACCCCCGAGACAGGGACCTCCTACGAGCAGTACTTC.

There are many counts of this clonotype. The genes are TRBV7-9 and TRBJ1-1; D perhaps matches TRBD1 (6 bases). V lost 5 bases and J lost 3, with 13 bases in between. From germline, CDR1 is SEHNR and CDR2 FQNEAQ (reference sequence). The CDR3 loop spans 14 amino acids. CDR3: CASSPQNRDTEAFF. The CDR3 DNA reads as TGTGCCAGCAGCCCACAAAACAGGGACACTGAAGCTTTCTTT. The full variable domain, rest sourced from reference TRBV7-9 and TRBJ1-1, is DTGVSQNPRHKITKRGQNVTFRCDPISEHNRLYWYRQTLGQGPEFLTYFQNEAQLEKSRLLSDRFSAERPKGSFSTLEIQRTEQGDSAMYLCASSPQNRDTEAFFGQGTRLTVV.

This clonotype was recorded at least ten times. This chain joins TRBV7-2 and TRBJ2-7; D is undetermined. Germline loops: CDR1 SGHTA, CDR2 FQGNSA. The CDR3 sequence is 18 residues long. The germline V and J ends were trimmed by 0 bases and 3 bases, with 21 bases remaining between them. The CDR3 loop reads CASSLAAGGPIRFYEQYF. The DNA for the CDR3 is TGTGCCAGCAGCTTAGCGGCAGGTGGCCCCATTCGCTTCTACGAGCAGTACTTC.

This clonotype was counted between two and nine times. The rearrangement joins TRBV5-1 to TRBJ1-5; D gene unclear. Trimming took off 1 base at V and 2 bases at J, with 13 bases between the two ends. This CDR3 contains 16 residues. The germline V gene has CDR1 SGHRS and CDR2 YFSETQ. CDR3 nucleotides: TGCGCCAGCAGCTTGTACGGCCCTGAGGGCAATCAGCCCCAGCATTTT. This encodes CASSLYGPEGNQPQHF.

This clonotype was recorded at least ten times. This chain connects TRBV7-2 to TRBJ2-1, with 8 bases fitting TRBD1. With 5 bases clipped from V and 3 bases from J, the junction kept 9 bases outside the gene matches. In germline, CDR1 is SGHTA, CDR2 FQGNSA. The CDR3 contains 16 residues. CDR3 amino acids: CASSRRETGVYNEQFF. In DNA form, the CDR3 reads TGTGCCAGCAGCCGGAGAGAGACAGGGGTCTACAATGAGCAGTTCTTC.

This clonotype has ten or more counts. For the CDR3, the DNA is TGCGCCAGCAGCCAAGGACAGTATAATGAAAAACTGTTTTTT. Its translation is CASSQGQYNEKLFF. The chain is built from TRBV4-1 and TRBJ1-4; TRBD1 is a possible D gene (5 bases). The CDR3 is made up of 14 amino acids. In germline, CDR1 is MGHRA, CDR2 YSYEKL. Trimming pared 1 base from V and 4 bases from J, leaving 7 bases between.

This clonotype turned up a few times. The CDR3 DNA is TGTGCCAGCAGCTTAGAGAAGGATAACTATGGCTACACCTTC. This translates into CASSLEKDNYGYTF. This rearrangement joins TRBV7-9 to TRBJ1-2; D unresolved. Germline CDR1 SEHNR, CDR2 FQNEAQ (reference sequence). This CDR3 has 14 amino acids. V was clipped by 1 base and J by 1 base, with 7 bases between them.

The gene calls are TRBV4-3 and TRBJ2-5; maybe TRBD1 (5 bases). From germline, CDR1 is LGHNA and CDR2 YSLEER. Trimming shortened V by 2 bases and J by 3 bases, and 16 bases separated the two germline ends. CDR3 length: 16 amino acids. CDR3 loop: CASSQNLGVPEETQYF. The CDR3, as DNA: TGCGCCAGCAGCCAAAACCTAGGGGTCCCCGAAGAGACCCAGTACTTC.

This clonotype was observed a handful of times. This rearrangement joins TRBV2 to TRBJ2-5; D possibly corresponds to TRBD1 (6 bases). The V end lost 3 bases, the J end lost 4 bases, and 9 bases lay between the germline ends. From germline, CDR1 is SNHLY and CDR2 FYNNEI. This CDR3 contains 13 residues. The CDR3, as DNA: TGTGCCAGCAGTGAGAACAGGGTAGAGACCCAGTACTTC. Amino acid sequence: CASSENRVETQYF.

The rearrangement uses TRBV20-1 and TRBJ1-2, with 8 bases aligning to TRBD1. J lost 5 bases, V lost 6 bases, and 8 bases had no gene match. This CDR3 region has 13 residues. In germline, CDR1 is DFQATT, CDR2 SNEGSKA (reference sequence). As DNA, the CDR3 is TGCAGTGCCTCCGGACAGGGACAGTATGGCTACACCTTC. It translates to CSASGQGQYGYTF.

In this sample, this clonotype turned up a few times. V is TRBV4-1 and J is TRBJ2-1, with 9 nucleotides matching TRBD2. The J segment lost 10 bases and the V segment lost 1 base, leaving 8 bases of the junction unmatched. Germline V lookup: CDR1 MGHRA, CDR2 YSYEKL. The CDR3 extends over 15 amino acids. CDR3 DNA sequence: TGCGCCAGCAGCCAAGTGCGGGGGGCGGGAGGGGAGCAGTTCTTC. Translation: CASSQVRGAGGEQFF.

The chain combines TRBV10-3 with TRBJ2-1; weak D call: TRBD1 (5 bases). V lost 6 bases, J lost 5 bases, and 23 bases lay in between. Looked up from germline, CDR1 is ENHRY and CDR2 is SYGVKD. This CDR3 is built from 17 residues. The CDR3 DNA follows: TGTGCCATCAGCAAGAGCCAGGGTAGGAATTCCCACAATGAGCAGTTCTTC. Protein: CAISKSQGRNSHNEQFF.

The CDR3 spells CASSLSGLTNYGYTF. For the CDR3, the DNA is TGTGCCAGCAGCTTATCAGGCCTTACTAACTATGGCTACACCTTC. This chain uses TRBV7-9 with TRBJ1-2; D unresolved. The CDR3 spans 15 residues. Germline V lookup: CDR1 SEHNR, CDR2 FQNEAQ (reference sequence). V lost 2 bases to trimming and J lost 0 bases, with 10 bases between them.